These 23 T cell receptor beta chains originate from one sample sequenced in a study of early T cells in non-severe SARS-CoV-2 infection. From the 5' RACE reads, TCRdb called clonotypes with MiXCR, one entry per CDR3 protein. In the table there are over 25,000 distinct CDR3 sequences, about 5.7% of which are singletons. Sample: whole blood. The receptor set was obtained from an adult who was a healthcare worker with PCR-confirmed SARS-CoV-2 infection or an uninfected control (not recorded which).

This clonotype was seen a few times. CDR3 amino acids: CSVEDANSYEQYF. In DNA, the CDR3 is TGCAGCGTTGAGGACGCAAACTCCTACGAGCAGTACTTC. The chain employs TRBV29-1 and TRBJ2-7; D gene unclear. V lost 3 bases and J lost 0, with 9 bases in between. This CDR3 is built from 13 residues. Germline values: CDR1 SQVTM, CDR2 ANQGSEA.

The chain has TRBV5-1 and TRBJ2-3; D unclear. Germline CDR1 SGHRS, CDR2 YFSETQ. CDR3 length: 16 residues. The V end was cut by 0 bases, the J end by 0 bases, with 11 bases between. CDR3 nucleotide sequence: TGCGCCAGCAGCTTGGGCAGGACGCTAAGCACAGATACGCAGTATTTT. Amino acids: CASSLGRTLSTDTQYF.

CDR3 nucleotides: TGTGCCAGCAGTTTCTCAGGGGACACTGAAGCTTTCTTT. Its protein product is CASSFSGDTEAFF. The rearrangement joins TRBV12-3 or TRBV12-4 to TRBJ1-1; D perhaps matches TRBD1 (6 bases). The CDR3 loop spans 13 amino acids. V gave up 3 bases and J gave up 3 bases, with 8 bases separating them.

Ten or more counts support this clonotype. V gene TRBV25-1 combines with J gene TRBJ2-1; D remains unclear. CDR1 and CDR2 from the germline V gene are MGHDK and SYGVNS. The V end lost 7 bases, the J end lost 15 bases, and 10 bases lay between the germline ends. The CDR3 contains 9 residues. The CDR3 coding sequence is TGTGCCAGCACCGCACCCCGGTTCTTC. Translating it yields CASTAPRFF. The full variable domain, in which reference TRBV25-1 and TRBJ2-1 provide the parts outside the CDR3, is EADIYQTPRYLVIGTGKKITLECSQTMGHDKMYWYQQDPGMELHLIHYSYGVNSTEKGDLSSESTVSRIRTEHFPLTLESARPSHTSQYLCASTAPRFFGPGTRLTVL.

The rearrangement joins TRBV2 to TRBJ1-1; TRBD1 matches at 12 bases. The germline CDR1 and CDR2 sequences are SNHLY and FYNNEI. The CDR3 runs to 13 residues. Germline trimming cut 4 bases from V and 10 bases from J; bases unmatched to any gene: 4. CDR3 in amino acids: CASSVGQGAGAFF. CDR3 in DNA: TGTGCCAGCAGTGTGGGACAGGGGGCCGGAGCTTTCTTT.

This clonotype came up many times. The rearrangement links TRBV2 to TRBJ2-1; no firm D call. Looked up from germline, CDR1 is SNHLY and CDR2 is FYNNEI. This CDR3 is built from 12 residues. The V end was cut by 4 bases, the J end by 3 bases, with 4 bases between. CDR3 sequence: CASSGNYNEQFF. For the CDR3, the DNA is TGTGCCAGCAGTGGCAACTACAATGAGCAGTTCTTC.

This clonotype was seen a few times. This CDR3 is CASSPGTGATGELFF. The CDR3 nucleotides read TGTGCCAGCAGTCCCGGGACAGGGGCCACCGGGGAGCTGTTTTTT. This chain joins TRBV12-3 or TRBV12-4 and TRBJ2-2; 10 bases are shared with TRBD1. The ends lost 5 bases at V and 4 bases at J; junction bases unmatched: 4. The CDR3 runs 15 residues.

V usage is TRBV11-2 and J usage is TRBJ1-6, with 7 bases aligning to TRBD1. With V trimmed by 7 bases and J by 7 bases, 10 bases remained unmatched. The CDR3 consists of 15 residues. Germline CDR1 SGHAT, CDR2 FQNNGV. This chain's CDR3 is CASTPKGGPNSPLHF. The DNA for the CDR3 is TGTGCCAGCACCCCAAAAGGGGGCCCAAATTCACCCCTCCACTTT.

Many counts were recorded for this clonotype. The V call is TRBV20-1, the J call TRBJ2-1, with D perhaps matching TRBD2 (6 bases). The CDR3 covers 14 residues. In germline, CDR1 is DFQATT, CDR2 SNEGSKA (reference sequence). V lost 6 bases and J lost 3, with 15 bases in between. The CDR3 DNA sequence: TGCAGTGCCTCCCGGGGGAGCCGCTACAATGAGCAGTTCTTC. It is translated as CSASRGSRYNEQFF.

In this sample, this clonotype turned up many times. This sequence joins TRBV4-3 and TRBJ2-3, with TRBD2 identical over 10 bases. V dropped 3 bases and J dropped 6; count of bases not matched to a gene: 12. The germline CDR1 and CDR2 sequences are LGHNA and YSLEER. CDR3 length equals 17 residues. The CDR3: CASSQVTGTSVADTQYF. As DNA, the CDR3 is TGCGCCAGCAGCCAGGTAACCGGGACTAGCGTAGCGGATACGCAGTATTTT.

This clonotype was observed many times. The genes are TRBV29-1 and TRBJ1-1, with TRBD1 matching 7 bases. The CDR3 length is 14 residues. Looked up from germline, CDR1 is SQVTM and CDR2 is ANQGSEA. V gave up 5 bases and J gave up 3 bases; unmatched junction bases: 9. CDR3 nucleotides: TGCAGCGTTCGACAGGGTGTTGGGTACACTGAAGCTTTCTTT. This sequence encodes CSVRQGVGYTEAFF.

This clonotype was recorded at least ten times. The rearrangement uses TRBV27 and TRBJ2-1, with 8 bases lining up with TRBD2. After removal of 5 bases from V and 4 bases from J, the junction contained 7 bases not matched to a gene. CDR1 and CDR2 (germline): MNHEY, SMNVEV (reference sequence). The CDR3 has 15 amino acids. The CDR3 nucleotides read TGTGCCAGCAGTGATACGGGGGGGCGGTACAATGAGCAGTTCTTC. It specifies CASSDTGGRYNEQFF.

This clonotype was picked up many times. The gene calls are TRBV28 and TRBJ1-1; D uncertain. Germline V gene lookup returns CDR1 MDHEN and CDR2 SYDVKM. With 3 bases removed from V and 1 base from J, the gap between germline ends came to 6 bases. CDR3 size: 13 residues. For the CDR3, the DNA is TGTGCCAGCAGTTTTTCCGCGAACACTGAAGCTTTCTTT. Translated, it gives CASSFSANTEAFF.

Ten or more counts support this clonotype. The CDR3 loop is CAISEGLAVEGRYTAIYTDTQYF. For the CDR3, the DNA is TGTGCCATCAGTGAAGGGCTAGCAGTTGAGGGGCGATACACTGCGATCTACACAGATACGCAGTATTTT. V usage is TRBV10-3 and J usage is TRBJ2-3; D possibly uses TRBD1 or TRBD2 (5 bases each). V was shortened by 3 bases and J by 2 bases, with 36 bases between the two germline ends. Germline CDR1 and CDR2: ENHRY and SYGVKD. CDR3 length: 23 residues.

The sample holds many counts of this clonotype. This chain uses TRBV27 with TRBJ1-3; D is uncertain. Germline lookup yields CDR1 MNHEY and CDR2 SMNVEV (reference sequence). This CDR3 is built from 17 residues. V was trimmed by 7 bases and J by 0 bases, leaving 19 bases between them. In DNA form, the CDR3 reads TGTGCCAGCATGAGTGGACTGGGCAGTTACTCTGGAAACACCATATATTTT. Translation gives CASMSGLGSYSGNTIYF.

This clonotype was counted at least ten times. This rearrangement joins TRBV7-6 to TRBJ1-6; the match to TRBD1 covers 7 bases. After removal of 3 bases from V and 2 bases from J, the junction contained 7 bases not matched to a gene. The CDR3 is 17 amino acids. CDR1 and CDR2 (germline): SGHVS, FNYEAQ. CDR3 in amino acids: CASSLAGTDPYNSPLHF. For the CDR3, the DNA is TGTGCCAGCAGCTTGGCAGGGACAGACCCCTATAATTCACCCCTCCACTTT.

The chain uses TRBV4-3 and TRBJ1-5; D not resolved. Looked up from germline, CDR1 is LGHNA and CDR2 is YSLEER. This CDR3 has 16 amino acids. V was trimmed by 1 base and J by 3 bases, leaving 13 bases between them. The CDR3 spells CASSQGVSSYNQPQHF. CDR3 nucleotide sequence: TGCGCCAGCAGCCAAGGGGTCAGCTCCTACAATCAGCCCCAGCATTTT.

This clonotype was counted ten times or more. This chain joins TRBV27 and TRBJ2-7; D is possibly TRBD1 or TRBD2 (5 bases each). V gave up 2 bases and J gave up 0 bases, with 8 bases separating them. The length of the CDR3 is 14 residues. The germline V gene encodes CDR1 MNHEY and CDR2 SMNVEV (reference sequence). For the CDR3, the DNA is TGTGCCAGCAGTTTAGAGGGGTTCTCCTACGAGCAGTACTTC. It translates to CASSLEGFSYEQYF.

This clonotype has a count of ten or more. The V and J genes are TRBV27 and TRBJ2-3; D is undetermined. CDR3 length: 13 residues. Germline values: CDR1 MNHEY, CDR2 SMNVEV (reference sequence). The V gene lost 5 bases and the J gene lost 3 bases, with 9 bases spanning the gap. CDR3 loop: CASSVLTTDTQYF. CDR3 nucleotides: TGTGCCAGCAGTGTACTAACAACAGATACGCAGTATTTT.

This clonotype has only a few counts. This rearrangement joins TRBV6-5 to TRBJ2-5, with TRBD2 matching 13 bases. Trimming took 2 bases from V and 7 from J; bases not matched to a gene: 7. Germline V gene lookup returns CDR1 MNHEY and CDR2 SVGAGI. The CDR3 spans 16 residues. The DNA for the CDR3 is TGTGCCAGCAGTTACCCCGGACTAGCGGGGGAGGTGACCCAGTACTTC. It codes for CASSYPGLAGEVTQYF.

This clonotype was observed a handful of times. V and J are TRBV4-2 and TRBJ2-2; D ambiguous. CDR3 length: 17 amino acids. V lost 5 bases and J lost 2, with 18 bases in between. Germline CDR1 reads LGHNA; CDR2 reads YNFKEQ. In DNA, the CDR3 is TGTGCCAGCAGCACTCCGACGAACTTATTAAACACCGGGGAGCTGTTTTTT. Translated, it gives CASSTPTNLLNTGELFF.

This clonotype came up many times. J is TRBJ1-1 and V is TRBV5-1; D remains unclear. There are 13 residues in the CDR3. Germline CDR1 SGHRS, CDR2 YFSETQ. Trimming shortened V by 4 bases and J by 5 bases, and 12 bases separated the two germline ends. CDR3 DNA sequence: TGCGCCAGCAGCCTTAAATTCGAGACTGAAGCTTTCTTT. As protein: CASSLKFETEAFF.

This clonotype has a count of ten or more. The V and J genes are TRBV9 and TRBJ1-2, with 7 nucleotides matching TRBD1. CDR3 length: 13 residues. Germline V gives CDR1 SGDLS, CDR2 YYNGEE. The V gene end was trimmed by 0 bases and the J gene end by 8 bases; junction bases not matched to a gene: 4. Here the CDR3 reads CASSVGQGVGYTF. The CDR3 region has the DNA TGTGCCAGCAGCGTAGGACAGGGAGTGGGCTACACCTTC.